Here is one T cell receptor beta chain with its context. Its antigen is not identified. The entry originates in a study of STAT3 mutations in large granular lymphocyte leukemia. The study's findings and limits: At least one immunodominant TCR beta clonotype appeared in every T-cell large granular lymphocyte leukemia patient.

Profiling relied on immunoSEQ multiplex PCR, and the TCRdb table lists in-frame clones only, not all of them. In the table there are tens of thousands of clones, approximately 94% of which are singletons. The sequencing sample was made of peripheral blood mononuclear cells. The receptor was derived from a man aged 35-49 years with T-cell large granular lymphocyte leukemia. Some clones in this sample may be carry-over from other donors' samples.

The CDR3 sequence is CASSAGQGTTEAFF. The DNA for the CDR3 is TGTGCCAGTAGTGCCGGACAGGGGACGACTGAAGCTTTCTTT. V and J are TRBV19 and TRBJ1-1; 9 bases match TRBD1. Unmatched junction bases numbered 6, after V lost 5 bases and J lost 5 bases. Germline V lookup: CDR1 LNHDA, CDR2 SQIVND (reference sequence). This CDR3 has 14 residues.